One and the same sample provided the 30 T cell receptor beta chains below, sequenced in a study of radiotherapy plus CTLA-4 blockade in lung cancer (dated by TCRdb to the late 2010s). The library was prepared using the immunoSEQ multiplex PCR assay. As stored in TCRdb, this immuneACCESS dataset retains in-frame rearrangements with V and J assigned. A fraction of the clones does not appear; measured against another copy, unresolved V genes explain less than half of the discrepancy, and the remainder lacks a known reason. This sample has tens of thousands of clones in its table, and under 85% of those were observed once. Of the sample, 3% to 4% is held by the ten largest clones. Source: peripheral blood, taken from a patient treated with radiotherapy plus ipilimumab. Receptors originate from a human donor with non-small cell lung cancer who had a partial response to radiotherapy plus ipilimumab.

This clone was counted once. CDR3 sequence: CASSEAGSGAGNTIYF. CDR3 nucleotides: TGTGCCAGCAGTGAAGCTGGGAGCGGGGCTGGAAACACCATATATTTT. This rearrangement joins TRBV6-1 to TRBJ1-3, with unresolved D. Deletions cut 0 bases from V and 2 bases from J, with 11 bases between. The CDR3 consists of 16 residues. Germline values: CDR1 MNHNS, CDR2 SASEGT.

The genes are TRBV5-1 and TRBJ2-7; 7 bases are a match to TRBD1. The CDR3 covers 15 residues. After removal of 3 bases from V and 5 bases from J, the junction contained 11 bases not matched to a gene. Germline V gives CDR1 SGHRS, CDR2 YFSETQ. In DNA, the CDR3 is TGCGCCAGCAGCTCCGGAAGGGGGCGTCCCCACGAGCAGTACTTC. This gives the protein CASSSGRGRPHEQYF.

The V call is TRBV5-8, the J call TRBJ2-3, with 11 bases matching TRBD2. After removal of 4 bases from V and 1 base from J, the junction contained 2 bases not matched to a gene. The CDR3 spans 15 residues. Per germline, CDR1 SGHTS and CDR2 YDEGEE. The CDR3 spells CASSPTSGGTDTQYF. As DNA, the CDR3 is TGTGCCAGCAGCCCGACTAGCGGGGGCACAGATACGCAGTATTTT.

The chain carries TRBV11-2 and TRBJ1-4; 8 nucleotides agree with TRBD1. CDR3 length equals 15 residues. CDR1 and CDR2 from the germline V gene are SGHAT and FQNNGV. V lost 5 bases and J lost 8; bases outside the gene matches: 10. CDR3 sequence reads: CASSLQRQGNEKLFF. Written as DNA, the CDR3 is TGTGCCAGCAGCCTACAGCGACAGGGGAACGAAAAACTGTTTTTT. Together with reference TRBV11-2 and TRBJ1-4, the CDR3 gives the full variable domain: EAGVAQSPRYKIIEKRQSVAFWCNPISGHATLYWYQQILGQGPKLLIQFQNNGVVDDSQLPKDRFSAERLKGVDSTLKIQPAKLEDSAVYLCASSLQRQGNEKLFFGSGTQLSVL.

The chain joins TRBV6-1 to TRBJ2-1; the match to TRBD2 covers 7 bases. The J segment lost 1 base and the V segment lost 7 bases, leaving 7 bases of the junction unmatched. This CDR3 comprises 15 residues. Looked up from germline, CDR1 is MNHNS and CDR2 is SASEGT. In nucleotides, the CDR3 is TGTGCCAGCACAGGACTAGAAAGGTCCTACAATGAGCAGTTCTTC. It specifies CASTGLERSYNEQFF.

As DNA, the CDR3 is TGTGCCAGCAGTGCCTGGGGGGCAACTAATGAAAAACTGTTTTTT. It specifies CASSAWGATNEKLFF. V is TRBV6-5 and J is TRBJ1-4; tentatively, D is TRBD1 (5 bases). Deletions cut 5 bases from V and 0 bases from J, with 10 bases between. Germline assignment: CDR1 MNHEY and CDR2 SVGAGI. This CDR3 has 15 amino acids.

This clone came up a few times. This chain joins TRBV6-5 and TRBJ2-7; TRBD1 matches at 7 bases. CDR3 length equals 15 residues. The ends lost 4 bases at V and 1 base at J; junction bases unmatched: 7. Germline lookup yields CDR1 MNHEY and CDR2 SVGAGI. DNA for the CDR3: TGTGCCAGCAGTTCCCCCGGGACAGCGTCCTACGAGCAGTACTTC. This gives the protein CASSSPGTASYEQYF.

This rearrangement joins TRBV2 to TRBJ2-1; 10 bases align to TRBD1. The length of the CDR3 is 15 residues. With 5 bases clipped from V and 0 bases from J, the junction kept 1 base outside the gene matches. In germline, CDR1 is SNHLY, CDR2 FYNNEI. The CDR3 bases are TGTGCCAGCAGTCGGACAGGGGGCTCCTACAATGAGCAGTTCTTC. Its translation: CASSRTGGSYNEQFF. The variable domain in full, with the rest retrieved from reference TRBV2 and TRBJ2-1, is EPEVTQTPSHQVTQMGQEVILRCVPISNHLYFYWYRQILGQKVEFLVSFYNNEISEKSEIFDDQFSVERPDGSNFTLKIRSTKLEDSAMYFCASSRTGGSYNEQFFGPGTRLTVL.

CDR3 protein: CASSVSLTVNQPQHF. DNA for the CDR3: TGTGCCAGCAGTGTTTCTTTGACAGTAAATCAGCCCCAGCATTTT. The chain uses TRBV6-1 and TRBJ1-5; perhaps TRBD1 as D (5 bases). V was shortened by 4 bases and J by 4 bases, with 14 bases between the two germline ends. The CDR3 sequence is 15 residues long. CDR1 and CDR2 (germline): MNHNS, SASEGT.

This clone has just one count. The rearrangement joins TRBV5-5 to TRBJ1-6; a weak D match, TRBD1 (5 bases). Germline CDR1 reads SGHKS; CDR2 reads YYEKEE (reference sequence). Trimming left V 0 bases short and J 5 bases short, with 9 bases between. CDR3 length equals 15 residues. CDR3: CASSLEGHNNSPLHF. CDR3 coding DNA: TGTGCCAGCAGCTTGGAAGGACATAATAATTCACCCCTCCACTTT.

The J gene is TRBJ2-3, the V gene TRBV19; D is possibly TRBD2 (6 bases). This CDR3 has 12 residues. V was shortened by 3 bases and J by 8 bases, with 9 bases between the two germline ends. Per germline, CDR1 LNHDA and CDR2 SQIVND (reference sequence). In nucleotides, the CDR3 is TGTGCCAGTAGTATTGGAGGGATTACGCAGTATTTT. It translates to CASSIGGITQYF.

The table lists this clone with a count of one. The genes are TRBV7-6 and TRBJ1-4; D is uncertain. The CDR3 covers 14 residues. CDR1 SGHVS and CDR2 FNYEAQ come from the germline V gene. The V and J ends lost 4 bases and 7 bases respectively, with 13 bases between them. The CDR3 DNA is TGTGCCAGCAGCTCCACAAACGGCGGTGAAAAACTGTTTTTT. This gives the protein CASSSTNGGEKLFF.

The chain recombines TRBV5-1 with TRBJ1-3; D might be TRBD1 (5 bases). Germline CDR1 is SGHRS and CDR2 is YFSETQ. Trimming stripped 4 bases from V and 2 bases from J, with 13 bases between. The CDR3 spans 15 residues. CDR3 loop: CASSPAEGTGNTIYF. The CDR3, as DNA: TGCGCCAGCAGCCCGGCGGAGGGGACTGGAAACACCATATATTTT. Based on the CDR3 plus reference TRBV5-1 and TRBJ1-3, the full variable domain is KAGVTQTPRYLIKTRGQQVTLSCSPISGHRSVSWYQQTPGQGLQFLFEYFSETQRNKGNFPGRFSGRQFSNSRSEMNVSTLELGDSALYLCASSPAEGTGNTIYFGEGSWLTVV.

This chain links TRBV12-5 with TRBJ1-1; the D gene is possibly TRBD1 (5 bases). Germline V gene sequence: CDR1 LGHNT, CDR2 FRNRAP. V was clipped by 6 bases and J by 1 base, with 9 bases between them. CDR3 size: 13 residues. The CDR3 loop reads CASGTDRNTEAFF. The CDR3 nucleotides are TGTGCTAGTGGGACTGACAGGAACACTGAAGCTTTCTTT. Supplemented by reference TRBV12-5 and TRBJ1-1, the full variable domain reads DARVTQTPRHKVTEMGQEVTMRCQPILGHNTVFWYRQTMMQGLELLAYFRNRAPLDDSGMPKDRFSAEMPDATLATLKIQPSEPRDSAVYFCASGTDRNTEAFFGQGTRLTVV.

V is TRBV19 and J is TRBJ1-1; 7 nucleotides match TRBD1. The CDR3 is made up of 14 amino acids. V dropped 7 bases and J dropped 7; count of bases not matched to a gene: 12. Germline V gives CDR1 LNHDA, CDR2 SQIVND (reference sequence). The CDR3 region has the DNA TGTGCCAGTACCATTCCCGGGACAGTAAGTGAAGCTTTCTTT. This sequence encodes CASTIPGTVSEAFF.

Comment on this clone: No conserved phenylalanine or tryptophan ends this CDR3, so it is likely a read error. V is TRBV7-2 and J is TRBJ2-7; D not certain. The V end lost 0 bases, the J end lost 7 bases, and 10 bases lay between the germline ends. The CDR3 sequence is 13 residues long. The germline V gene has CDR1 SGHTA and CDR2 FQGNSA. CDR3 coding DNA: TGTGCCAGCAGCTTAGCACAGAAATATGAGCAGTACCTC. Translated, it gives CASSLAQKYEQYL.

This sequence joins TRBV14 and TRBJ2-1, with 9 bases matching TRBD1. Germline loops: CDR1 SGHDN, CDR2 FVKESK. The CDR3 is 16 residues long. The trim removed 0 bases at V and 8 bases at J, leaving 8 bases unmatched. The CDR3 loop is CASSQDMGTGWHEQFF. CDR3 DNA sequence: TGTGCCAGCAGCCAAGATATGGGGACAGGGTGGCATGAGCAGTTCTTC.

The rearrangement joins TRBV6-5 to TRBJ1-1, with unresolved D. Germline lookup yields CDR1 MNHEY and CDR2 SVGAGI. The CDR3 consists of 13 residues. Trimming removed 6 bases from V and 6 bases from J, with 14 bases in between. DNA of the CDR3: TGTGCCAGCAGACCGAGATCGAGTGCTGAAGCTTTCTTT. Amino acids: CASRPRSSAEAFF.

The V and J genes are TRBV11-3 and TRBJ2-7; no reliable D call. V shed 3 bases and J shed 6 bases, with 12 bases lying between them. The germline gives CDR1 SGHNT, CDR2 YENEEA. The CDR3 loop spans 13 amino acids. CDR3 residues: CASSFAGVSEQYF. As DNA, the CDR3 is TGTGCCAGCAGCTTTGCTGGAGTAAGCGAGCAGTACTTC.

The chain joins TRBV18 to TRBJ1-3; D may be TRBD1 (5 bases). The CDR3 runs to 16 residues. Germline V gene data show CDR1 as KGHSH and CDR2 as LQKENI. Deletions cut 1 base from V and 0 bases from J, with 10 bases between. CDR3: CASSPLGDSSGNTIYF. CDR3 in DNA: TGTGCCAGCTCACCACTTGGCGACAGCTCTGGAAACACCATATATTTT.

The CDR3 bases are TGTGCCAGCAGCGCACAGGGGCGAAGGACCGGGGAGCTGTTTTTT. It is translated as CASSAQGRRTGELFF. J is TRBJ2-2 and V is TRBV7-2; 7 bases match TRBD1. Trimming took 5 bases from V and 5 from J; bases not matched to a gene: 8. Germline CDR1 and CDR2: SGHTA and FQGNSA. This CDR3 spans 15 amino acids.

CDR3 in amino acids: CAIAGLGTEAFF. CDR3 DNA: TGTGCCATCGCGGGCCTTGGCACTGAAGCTTTCTTT. The rearrangement links TRBV10-3 to TRBJ1-1; D gene uncertain. The CDR3 length is 12 residues. The germline V gene encodes CDR1 ENHRY and CDR2 SYGVKD. V lost 8 bases to trimming and J lost 4 bases, with 11 bases between them.

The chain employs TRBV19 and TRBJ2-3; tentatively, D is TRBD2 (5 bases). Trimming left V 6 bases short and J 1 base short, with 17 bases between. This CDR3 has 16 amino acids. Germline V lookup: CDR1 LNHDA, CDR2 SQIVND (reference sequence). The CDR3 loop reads CASRPTVFGGTDTQYF. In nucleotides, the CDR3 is TGTGCCAGTAGGCCTACAGTGTTCGGGGGCACAGATACGCAGTATTTT.

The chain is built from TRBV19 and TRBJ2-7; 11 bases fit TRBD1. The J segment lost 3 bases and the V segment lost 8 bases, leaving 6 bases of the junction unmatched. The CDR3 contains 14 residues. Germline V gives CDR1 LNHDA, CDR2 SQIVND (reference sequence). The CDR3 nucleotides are TGTGCCAGTGGCGAGGGGACAGGGGGCTACGAGCAGTACTTC. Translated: CASGEGTGGYEQYF.

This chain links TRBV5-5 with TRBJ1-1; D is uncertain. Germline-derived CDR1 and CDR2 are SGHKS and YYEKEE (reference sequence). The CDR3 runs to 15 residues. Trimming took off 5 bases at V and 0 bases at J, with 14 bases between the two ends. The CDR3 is CASREASLMNTEAFF. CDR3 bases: TGTGCCAGCAGGGAAGCCTCACTAATGAACACTGAAGCTTTCTTT.

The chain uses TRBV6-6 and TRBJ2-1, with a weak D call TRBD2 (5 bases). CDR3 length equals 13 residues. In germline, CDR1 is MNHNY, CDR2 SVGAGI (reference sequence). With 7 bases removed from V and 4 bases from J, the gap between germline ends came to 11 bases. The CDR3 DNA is TGTGCCAGCACGGAGCGGCCATACAATGAGCAGTTCTTC. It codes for CASTERPYNEQFF.

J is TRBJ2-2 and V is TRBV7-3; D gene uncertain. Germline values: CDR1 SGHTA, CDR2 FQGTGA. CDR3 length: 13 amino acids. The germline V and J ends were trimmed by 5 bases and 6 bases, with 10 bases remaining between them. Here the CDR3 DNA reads TGTGCCAGCAGCCCTGAGGCAGCCGGGGAGCTGTTTTTT. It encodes CASSPEAAGELFF.

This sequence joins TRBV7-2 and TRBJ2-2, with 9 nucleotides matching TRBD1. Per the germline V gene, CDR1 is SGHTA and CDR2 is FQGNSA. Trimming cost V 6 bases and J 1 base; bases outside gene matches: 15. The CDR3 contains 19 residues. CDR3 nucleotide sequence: TGTGCCAGCAGTTCTCCCCTGACAGGGGGGGTTCGGAACACCGGGGAGCTGTTTTTT. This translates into CASSSPLTGGVRNTGELFF.

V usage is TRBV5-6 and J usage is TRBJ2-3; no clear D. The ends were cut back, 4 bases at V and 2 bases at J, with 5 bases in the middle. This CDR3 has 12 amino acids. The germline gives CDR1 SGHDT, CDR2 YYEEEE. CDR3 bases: TGTGCCAGCAGCACTTTCACAGATACGCAGTATTTT. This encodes CASSTFTDTQYF.

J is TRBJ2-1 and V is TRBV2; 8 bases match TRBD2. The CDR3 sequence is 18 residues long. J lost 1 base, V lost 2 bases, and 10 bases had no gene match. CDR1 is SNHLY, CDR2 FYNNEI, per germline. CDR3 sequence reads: CASSETLGGASSYNEQFF. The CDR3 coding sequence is TGTGCCAGCAGTGAAACTCTCGGGGGGGCCTCTTCCTACAATGAGCAGTTCTTC.